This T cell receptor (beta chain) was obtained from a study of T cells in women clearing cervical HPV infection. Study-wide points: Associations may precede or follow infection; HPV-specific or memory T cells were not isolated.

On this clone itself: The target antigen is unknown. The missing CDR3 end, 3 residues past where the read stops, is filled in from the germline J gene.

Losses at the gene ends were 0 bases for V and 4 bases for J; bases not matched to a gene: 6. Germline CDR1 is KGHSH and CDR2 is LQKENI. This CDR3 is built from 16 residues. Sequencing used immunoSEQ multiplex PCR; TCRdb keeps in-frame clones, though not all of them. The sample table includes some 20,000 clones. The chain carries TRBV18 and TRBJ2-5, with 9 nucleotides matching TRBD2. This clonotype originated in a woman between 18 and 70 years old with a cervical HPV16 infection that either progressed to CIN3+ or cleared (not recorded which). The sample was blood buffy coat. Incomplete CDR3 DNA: TGTGCCAGCTCACCACCGTTAGCGGGAGTAGGAGAGACC. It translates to CASSPPLAGVGET. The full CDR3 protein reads CASSPPLAGVGETQYF.